The entry below describes one T cell receptor (beta chain). Its antigen is not identified. This CDR3 is also generated by other DNA sequences in the sample. In the PCR, 60 Vbeta and 13 Jbeta primers were used. The protocol was immunoSEQ multiplex PCR, while the TCRdb copy is restricted to in-frame clones and leaves out a portion. Of around 190,000 clones in the sample, 70% to 90% were seen once. This entry belongs to a study of cytomegalovirus exposure and HLA in healthy donors. Germline lookup yields CDR1 MNHEY and CDR2 SMNVEV (reference sequence). Losses at the gene ends were 5 bases for V and 1 base for J; bases not matched to a gene: 4. The CDR3 is 14 amino acids. Notes on the study in general: The presence/absence work took it that sequencing depth was about the same across donors. Links to common viral pathogens appeared, in a later analysis, for several of the most significant clusters. CMV serostatus stood as the only immune exposure information on hand.

The sample was PBMCs. This receptor was obtained from a woman aged 50 to 60 in good health and CMV-seronegative. The chain couples TRBV27 to TRBJ2-7, with 8 bases matching TRBD2. The CDR3 sequence is CASSLTSGSYEQYF. In nucleotides, the CDR3 is TGTGCCAGCAGTCTTACTAGCGGTTCCTACGAGCAGTACTTC.